This T cell receptor beta chain was sequenced for a study of T cell responses to AZD1222 COVID-19 vaccine. Study results and caveats: The study found Spike-specific TCR breadth and depth rose after two AZD1222 doses. Only a handful of AZD1222 recipients, several in all, had baseline seropositivity. Nearly half of spike-specific TCRs reportedly target variant regions that are unmutated in the B.1.351 and B.1.1.7 variants. Females made up more of the donors, who were largely white British, and clonal diversity may have come out too low.

For this clone: What it recognizes is unknown.

Assay used: immunoSEQ multiplex PCR; TCRdb lists only in-frame clones, some missing. The sample yields 150,000 to 180,000 clones, about 88% seen once. CDR3 length equals 15 residues. Germline CDR1 reads MGHDK; CDR2 reads SYGVNS. J lost 1 base, V lost 0 bases, and 0 bases had no gene match. The rearrangement joins TRBV25-1 to TRBJ1-3, with TRBD1 matching 7 bases. The sequencing used peripheral blood, collected on day 0 of AZD1222 vaccination. The clonotype was recovered from an adult in good health. CDR3 sequence reads: CASSEYRGSGNTIYF. The CDR3 nucleotides read TGTGCCAGCAGTGAATACAGGGGGTCTGGAAACACCATATATTTT.